This T cell receptor beta chain is drawn from a study of OX40 agonist ivuxolimab in advanced cancers. Trimming stripped 0 bases from V and 1 base from J, with 12 bases between. Germline assignment: CDR1 SGHNT and CDR2 YYREEE (reference sequence). The CDR3 has 16 residues. The method was immunoSEQ multiplex PCR; TCRdb's version includes in-frame clones alone and lacks a portion of them. The repertoire holds about 33,000 clones, with roughly nine tenths as singletons. This specimen was CD4+ or CD8+ T cells sorted from blood, taken in a trial of the OX40 agonist ivuxolimab. The rearrangement links TRBV5-4 to TRBJ2-3, with a weak D call TRBD2 (5 bases). The clonotype comes from an adult with an advanced solid tumor such as melanoma, head and neck, liver or kidney cancer. The CDR3 sequence is CASSLADRRGTDTQYF. Here the CDR3 DNA reads TGTGCCAGCAGCTTGGCCGATCGGCGGGGCACAGATACGCAGTATTTT.